Below, 8 T cell receptor beta chains from the same sample are listed, as sequenced in a study of cytomegalovirus exposure and HLA in healthy donors. 13 Jbeta primers and 60 Vbeta primers were used for the PCR. Assay: immunoSEQ multiplex PCR; the TCRdb copy retains only in-frame clones and omits some. The sample contains approximately 130,000 clones, 60% to 80% of which appear only once. Sequencing input: PBMCs. These receptors were obtained from a man in his fifties or sixties in good health and CMV-seropositive.

The table lists this clone with a few counts. The chain has TRBV29-1 and TRBJ1-1; D gene ambiguous. V was clipped by 0 bases and J by 0 bases, with 11 bases between them. The CDR3 covers 15 residues. CDR1 and CDR2 (germline): SQVTM, ANQGSEA. In DNA, the CDR3 is TGCAGCGTTGAAGATGCCCACAGATTGAACACTGAAGCTTTCTTT. Encoded protein: CSVEDAHRLNTEAFF.

The V call is TRBV18, the J call TRBJ1-1; D not certain. CDR1 and CDR2 from the germline V gene are KGHSH and LQKENI. Trimming removed 3 bases from V and 1 base from J, with 12 bases in between. The CDR3 has 15 amino acids. The CDR3 nucleotides are TGTGCCAGCTCACCCCCTGAGGGAAGGAACACTGAAGCTTTCTTT. Amino acid sequence: CASSPPEGRNTEAFF.

The DNA for the CDR3 is TGTGCCACCAGCAGACCCCTGGGACACTCGAACACCGGGGAGCTGTTTTTT. Protein: CATSRPLGHSNTGELFF. The rearrangement joins TRBV15 to TRBJ2-2; D perhaps matches TRBD1 (6 bases). The CDR3 is 17 amino acids. Per the germline V gene, CDR1 is LNHNV and CDR2 is YYDKDF (reference sequence). Trimming pared 2 bases from V and 0 bases from J, leaving 13 bases between.

This clone was counted only a few times. This chain links TRBV25-1 with TRBJ2-2; D not certain. Between the trimmed V and J ends, which lost 5 bases and 7 bases, there was a span of 11 bases. Per germline, CDR1 MGHDK and CDR2 SYGVNS. This CDR3 spans 13 amino acids. Here the CDR3 DNA reads TGTGCCAGCAGTAAAAGTTTAGACGGGGAGCTGTTTTTT. It codes for CASSKSLDGELFF.

The rearrangement joins TRBV19 to TRBJ2-3; D not resolved. Per the germline V gene, CDR1 is LNHDA and CDR2 is SQIVND (reference sequence). V was pared by 8 bases and J by 0 bases, with 12 bases between. This CDR3 region has 14 residues. The CDR3 DNA is TGTGCCAGTCAGCGTGTCGGGAGCACAGATACGCAGTATTTT. Its protein product is CASQRVGSTDTQYF.

The chain couples TRBV6-1 to TRBJ1-1, with 9 bases lining up with TRBD1. The CDR3 is made up of 16 amino acids. Germline trimming cut 3 bases from V and 11 bases from J; bases unmatched to any gene: 16. In germline, CDR1 is MNHNS, CDR2 SASEGT. CDR3 amino acids: CASSDAATGTGRWAFF. The CDR3 nucleotides are TGTGCCAGCAGTGATGCAGCTACCGGGACAGGGAGGTGGGCTTTCTTT.

This clone is a singleton in its sample. The V gene is TRBV6-4, the J gene TRBJ1-2, with 10 nucleotides matching TRBD1. The CDR3 extends over 15 amino acids. The junction had 9 bases not matched to a gene; V was cut back by 7 bases and J by 4 bases. Germline V gene lookup returns CDR1 MRHNA and CDR2 SNTAGT. This chain's CDR3 is CASNPGTGAGYGYTF. The CDR3 region has the DNA TGTGCCAGCAATCCCGGGACAGGGGCTGGCTATGGCTACACCTTC.

The chain recombines TRBV5-1 with TRBJ1-2, with D possibly TRBD1 on 5 matching bases. This CDR3 comprises 12 residues. V lost 7 bases to trimming and J lost 4 bases, with 11 bases between them. CDR1 SGHRS and CDR2 YFSETQ come from the germline V gene. For the CDR3, the DNA is TGCGCCAGCGGCTCAGGGCCCTATGGCTACACCTTC. Translated: CASGSGPYGYTF.